The next 7 T cell receptor beta chains were all read from a single sample in a study of T cells in localized non-small cell lung cancer. TCRdb's copy holds only in-frame clones and misses some; the assay was immunoSEQ multiplex PCR. The profile shows 1,000 or so clones, 15% to 20% of them singletons. Source: normal lung tissue next to the tumor, taken before any cancer treatment. Receptor source: a male donor at least 60 years old with stage II squamous cell lung carcinoma.

The J gene is TRBJ2-2, the V gene TRBV11-3, with TRBD1 identical over 7 bases. The CDR3 totals 14 residues. Germline V gene sequence: CDR1 SGHNT, CDR2 YENEEA. V shed 5 bases, J shed 4 bases, and the junction held 4 bases outside the gene matches. CDR3 coding DNA: TGTGCCAGCAGCACCACAGGGGTCACCGGGGAGCTGTTTTTT. This sequence encodes CASSTTGVTGELFF.

This clone was counted between two and nine times. The V gene is TRBV9, the J gene TRBJ2-1, with TRBD1 identical over 11 bases. The CDR3 consists of 16 residues. Germline V CDR1 and CDR2: SGDLS, YYNGEE. V shed 5 bases and J 4 bases; nucleotides not matched to a gene: 8. The CDR3 loop reads CASREGTGGQYNEQFF. DNA of the CDR3: TGTGCCAGCAGAGAAGGGACAGGGGGTCAATACAATGAGCAGTTCTTC. The full variable domain, with the rest looked up from reference TRBV9 and TRBJ2-1, is DSGVTQTPKHLITATGQRVTLRCSPRSGDLSVYWYQQSLDQGLQFLIQYYNGEERAKGNILERFSAQQFPDLHSELNLSSLELGDSALYFCASREGTGGQYNEQFFGPGTRLTVL.

The CDR3 sequence is CASMGGQGGNQPQHF. The CDR3 coding sequence is TGTGCCAGTATGGGAGGACAGGGGGGCAATCAGCCCCAGCATTTT. The V gene is TRBV19, the J gene TRBJ1-5; 10 nucleotides line up with TRBD1. The CDR3 is made up of 15 amino acids. After removal of 7 bases from V and 2 bases from J, the junction contained 5 bases not matched to a gene. CDR1 is LNHDA and CDR2 is SQIVND in the germline V gene (reference sequence).

This chain joins TRBV7-6 and TRBJ2-7; 7 nucleotides match TRBD2. CDR3 length: 16 residues. J gave up 0 bases and V 5 bases, and 10 bases lay outside the gene matches. Per the germline V gene, CDR1 is SGHVS and CDR2 is FNYEAQ. For the CDR3, the DNA is TGTGCCAGCAGCCCTCACTGGGGGGGGGACTCCTACGAGCAGTACTTC. Its protein product is CASSPHWGGDSYEQYF.

The V gene is TRBV6-8, the J gene TRBJ1-5; weak D call: TRBD1 (5 bases). V was pared by 2 bases and J by 0 bases, with 8 bases between. The CDR3 runs 15 residues. Germline V gene data show CDR1 as MNHGY and CDR2 as SAAAGT. DNA of the CDR3: TGTGCCAGCAGTTACCCAGGGTTTAGCAATCAGCCCCAGCATTTT. It translates to CASSYPGFSNQPQHF.

The V and J genes are TRBV11-3 and TRBJ1-5; 8 nucleotides match TRBD1. Trimming removed 5 bases from V and 3 bases from J; junction bases left unmatched: 6. Germline lookup yields CDR1 SGHNT and CDR2 YENEEA. The CDR3 extends over 15 amino acids. CDR3 nucleotide sequence: TGTGCCAGCAGCCGCCAGGGGGCTGACAATCAGCCCCAGCATTTT. It yields the protein CASSRQGADNQPQHF.

This clone was found a few times. The chain has TRBV28 and TRBJ2-7; TRBD2 aligns across 7 bases. Germline CDR1 MDHEN, CDR2 SYDVKM. There are 16 residues in the CDR3. Trimming took 1 base from V and 6 from J; bases not matched to a gene: 12. The CDR3 DNA is TGTGCCAGCAGTTTATCAGGCGGGGGAAAAAAAAGCGAGCAGTACTTC. Its protein product is CASSLSGGGKKSEQYF.